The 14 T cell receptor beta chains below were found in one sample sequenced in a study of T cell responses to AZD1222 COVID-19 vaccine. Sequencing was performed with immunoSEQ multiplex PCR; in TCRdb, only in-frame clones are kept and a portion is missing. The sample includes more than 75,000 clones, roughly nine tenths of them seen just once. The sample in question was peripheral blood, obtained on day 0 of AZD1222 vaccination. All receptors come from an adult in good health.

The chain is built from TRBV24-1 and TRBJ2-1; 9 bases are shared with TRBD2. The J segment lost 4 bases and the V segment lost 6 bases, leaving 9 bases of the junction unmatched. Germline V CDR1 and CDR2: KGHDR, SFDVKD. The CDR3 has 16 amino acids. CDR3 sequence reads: CATSRASGAQYNEQFF. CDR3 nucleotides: TGTGCCACCAGTCGAGCTAGCGGGGCACAATACAATGAGCAGTTCTTC.

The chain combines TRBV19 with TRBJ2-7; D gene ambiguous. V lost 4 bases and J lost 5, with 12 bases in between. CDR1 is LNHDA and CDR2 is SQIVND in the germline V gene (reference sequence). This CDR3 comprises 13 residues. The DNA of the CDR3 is TGTGCCAGTAGTAACAGAGGTGGCAACGAGCAGTACTTC. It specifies CASSNRGGNEQYF.

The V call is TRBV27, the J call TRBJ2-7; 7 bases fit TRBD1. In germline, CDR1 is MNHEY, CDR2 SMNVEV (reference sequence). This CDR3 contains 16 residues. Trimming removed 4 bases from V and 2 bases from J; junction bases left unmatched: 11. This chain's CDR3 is CASSSPPQGNTYEQYF. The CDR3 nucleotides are TGTGCCAGCAGTTCCCCCCCACAGGGGAACACCTACGAGCAGTACTTC.

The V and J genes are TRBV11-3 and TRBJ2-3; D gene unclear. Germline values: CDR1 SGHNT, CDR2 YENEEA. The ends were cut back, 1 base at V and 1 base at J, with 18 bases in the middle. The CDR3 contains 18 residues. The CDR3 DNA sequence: TGTGCCAGCAGCTTAGGCTTCGCCGGAGTATATGGCACAGATACGCAGTATTTT. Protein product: CASSLGFAGVYGTDTQYF.

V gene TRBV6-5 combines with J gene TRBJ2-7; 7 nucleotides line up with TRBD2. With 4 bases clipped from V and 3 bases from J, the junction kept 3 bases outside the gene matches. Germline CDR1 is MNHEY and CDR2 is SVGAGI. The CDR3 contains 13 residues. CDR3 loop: CASSFGRVYEQYF. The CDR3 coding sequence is TGTGCCAGCAGTTTTGGGAGGGTCTACGAGCAGTACTTC.

CDR3 region: CASSEQGSLRYF. In DNA form, the CDR3 reads TGTGCCAGCAGTGAGCAGGGCAGCTTGAGGTACTTC. The chain couples TRBV2 to TRBJ2-7; possibly TRBD1 for D (5 bases). Trimming took 3 bases from V and 12 from J, leaving 15 bases between them. In germline, CDR1 is SNHLY, CDR2 FYNNEI. The CDR3 is 12 amino acids.

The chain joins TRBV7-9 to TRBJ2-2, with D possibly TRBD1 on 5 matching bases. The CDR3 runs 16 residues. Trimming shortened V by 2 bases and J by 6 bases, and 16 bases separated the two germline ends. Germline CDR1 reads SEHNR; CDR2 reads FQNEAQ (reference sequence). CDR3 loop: CASSLSAGQRSGELFF. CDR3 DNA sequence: TGTGCCAGCAGCTTAAGTGCAGGGCAAAGGTCCGGGGAGCTGTTTTTT. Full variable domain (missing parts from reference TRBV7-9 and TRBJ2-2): DTGVSQNPRHKITKRGQNVTFRCDPISEHNRLYWYRQTLGQGPEFLTYFQNEAQLEKSRLLSDRFSAERPKGSFSTLEIQRTEQGDSAMYLCASSLSAGQRSGELFFGEGSRLTVL.

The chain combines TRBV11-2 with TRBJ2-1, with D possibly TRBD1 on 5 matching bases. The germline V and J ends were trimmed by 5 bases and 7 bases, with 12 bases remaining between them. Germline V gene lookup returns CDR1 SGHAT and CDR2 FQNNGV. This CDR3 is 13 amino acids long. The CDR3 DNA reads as TGTGCCAGCAGCGGGCAGGGTCGTAATGAGCAGTTCTTC. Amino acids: CASSGQGRNEQFF.

The DNA of the CDR3 is TGTGCCAGCAGCTTAACTAGCGGGAGTGGCGAGCAGTACTTC. Translating gives CASSLTSGSGEQYF. The V call is TRBV7-9, the J call TRBJ2-7; TRBD2 aligns across 11 bases. This CDR3 contains 14 residues. Per the germline V gene, CDR1 is SEHNR and CDR2 is FQNEAQ (reference sequence). J was trimmed by 6 bases and V by 2 bases; bases with no gene match: 3.

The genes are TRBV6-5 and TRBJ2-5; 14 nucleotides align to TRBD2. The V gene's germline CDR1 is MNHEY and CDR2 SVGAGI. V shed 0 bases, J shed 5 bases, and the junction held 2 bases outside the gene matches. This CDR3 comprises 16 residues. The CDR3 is CASSYSTSGRAETQYF. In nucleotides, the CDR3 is TGTGCCAGCAGTTACTCGACTAGCGGGAGGGCTGAGACCCAGTACTTC.

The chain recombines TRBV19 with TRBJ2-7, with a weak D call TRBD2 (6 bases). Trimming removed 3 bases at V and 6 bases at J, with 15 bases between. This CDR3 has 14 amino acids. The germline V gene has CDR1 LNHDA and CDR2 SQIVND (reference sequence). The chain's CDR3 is CASSIGWEAVEQYF. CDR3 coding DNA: TGTGCCAGTAGTATTGGTTGGGAGGCGGTCGAGCAGTACTTC.

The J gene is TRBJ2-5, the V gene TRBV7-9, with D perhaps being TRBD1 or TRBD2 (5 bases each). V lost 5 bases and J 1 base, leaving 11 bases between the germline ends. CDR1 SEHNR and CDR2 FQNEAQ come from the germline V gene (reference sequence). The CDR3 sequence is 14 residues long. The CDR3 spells CASSTMRGQETQYF. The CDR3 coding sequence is TGTGCCAGCAGCACCATGAGGGGCCAAGAGACCCAGTACTTC.

The CDR3 here is CASSLGRAPYNSPLHF. DNA of the CDR3: TGTGCCAGCAGCTTAGGCAGGGCACCGTATAATTCACCCCTCCACTTT. The chain couples TRBV11-2 to TRBJ1-6, with a weak D call TRBD1 (5 bases). CDR1 and CDR2 from the germline V gene are SGHAT and FQNNGV. The CDR3 extends over 16 amino acids. Trimming removed 1 base from V and 4 bases from J, with 11 bases in between.

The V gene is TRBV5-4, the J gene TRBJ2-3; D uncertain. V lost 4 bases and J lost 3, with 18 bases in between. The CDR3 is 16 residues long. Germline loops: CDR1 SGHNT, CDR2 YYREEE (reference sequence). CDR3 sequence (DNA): TGTGCCAGCAGCACTCAGTGGACCGGAAAAACAGATACGCAGTATTTT. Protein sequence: CASSTQWTGKTDTQYF.